These T cell receptor beta chains were read from a single sample in a study of technical replicates of blood from a handful of donors. Libraries were prepared by immunoSEQ multiplex PCR; TCRdb keeps only in-frame clonotypes and omits some of them. Of some 83,000 clones in the sample, over 85% were seen once. What was sequenced was T cells isolated from PBMCs. The receptor source for this set is a human donor in good health. The CDR3 runs from the conserved cysteine through the conserved F or W. D genes are given only for firm matches. The size entry is marked missing in some rows and otherwise reads once, few, many or a size class.

j_gene: TRBJ2-7; d_gene: TRBD1; v_gene: TRBV6-1; abundance: NA; CDR3nt: TGTGCCAGCAGAGCAGGGGGCGACGAGCAGTACTTC; CDR3aa: CASRAGGDEQYF
j_gene: TRBJ2-7; d_gene: NA; v_gene: TRBV7-9; abundance: once; CDR3nt: TGTGCCAGCAGCCATAGCGGAGGAGGGACCTACGAGCAGTACTTC; CDR3aa: CASSHSGGGTYEQYF
j_gene: TRBJ2-1; d_gene: TRBD2; v_gene: TRBV2; abundance: NA; CDR3nt: TGTGCCAGCAGCACACTCCCGGGACTAGCGGATTACAATGAGCAGTTCTTC; CDR3aa: CASSTLPGLADYNEQFF
j_gene: TRBJ2-1; d_gene: NA; v_gene: TRBV7-3; abundance: NA; CDR3nt: TGTGCCAGCAGCTCTGTTTTTGGGCGGGGCCACTACAATGAGCAGTTCTTC; CDR3aa: CASSSVFGRGHYNEQFF
j_gene: TRBJ2-3; d_gene: NA; v_gene: TRBV21-1; abundance: NA; CDR3nt: TGTGCCAGCAGCCTGGCGGCGGGAGGGCCTGAAATTAGCACAGATACGCAGTATTTT; CDR3aa: CASSLAAGGPEISTDTQYF
j_gene: TRBJ1-1; d_gene: TRBD1; v_gene: TRBV28; abundance: once; CDR3nt: TGTGCCAGCAGTATTTCAGGGGGCGCGGGTACTGAAGCTTTCTTT; CDR3aa: CASSISGGAGTEAFF
j_gene: TRBJ2-2; d_gene: TRBD1; v_gene: TRBV28; abundance: NA; CDR3nt: TGTGCCAGCAGTTTAATTGGACTGCTGGGACAGGGGTTCGCCGGGGAGCTGTTTTTT; CDR3aa: CASSLIGLLGQGFAGELFF
j_gene: TRBJ2-1; d_gene: NA; v_gene: TRBV28; abundance: NA; CDR3nt: TGTGCCAGCAGTTTCCCCCCATACAATGAGCAGTTCTTC; CDR3aa: CASSFPPYNEQFF
j_gene: TRBJ2-7; d_gene: NA; v_gene: TRBV6-1; abundance: NA; CDR3nt: TGTGCCAGCAGTGAGAGAGGATACGAGCAGTACTTC; CDR3aa: CASSERGYEQYF
j_gene: TRBJ1-2; d_gene: NA; v_gene: TRBV5-5; abundance: NA; CDR3nt: TGTGCCAGCAGCTCGGCTAGGGGCGCATATGGCTACACCTTC; CDR3aa: CASSSARGAYGYTF
j_gene: TRBJ2-1; d_gene: TRBD1; v_gene: TRBV13; abundance: NA; CDR3nt: TGTGCCAGCAGCTTACTTTCCCGTAGGTTAGATGACAGGGGGCCTGAGGGAAATGAGCAGTTCTTC; CDR3aa: CASSLLSRRLDDRGPEGNEQFF